This T cell receptor beta chain is drawn from a study of monozygotic twins with inflammatory bowel disease. This CDR3 comprises 14 residues. The germline V gene encodes CDR1 SQVTM and CDR2 ANQGSEA. Remarks on this clonotype: No antigen is known for it.

Study-level points and caveats: Twins with IBD had fewer clonotypes in common with others than healthy twins, particularly during disease activity. On the inverse Simpson index, IBD patients scored lower for TCRbeta diversity than healthy co-twins.

A 6-nucleotide sample barcode was carried by the UMIs, which template switching added. Nested PCRs of approximately 16 and 10 cycles, two in total, were run on TCRalpha and TCRbeta cDNA. From the 5' RACE reads, TCRdb lists one entry per CDR3 protein and no DNA. The sample includes approximately 330,000 distinct CDR3 sequences. This clonotype was obtained from a human donor with ulcerative colitis or Crohn's disease, or a healthy co-twin of an affected twin (not recorded which). Sequenced: blood. The rearrangement links TRBV29-1 to TRBJ2-1; the TCRdb D gene call, TRBD1, has no DNA to confirm it. The CDR3 loop reads CSVESQGARNEQFF.